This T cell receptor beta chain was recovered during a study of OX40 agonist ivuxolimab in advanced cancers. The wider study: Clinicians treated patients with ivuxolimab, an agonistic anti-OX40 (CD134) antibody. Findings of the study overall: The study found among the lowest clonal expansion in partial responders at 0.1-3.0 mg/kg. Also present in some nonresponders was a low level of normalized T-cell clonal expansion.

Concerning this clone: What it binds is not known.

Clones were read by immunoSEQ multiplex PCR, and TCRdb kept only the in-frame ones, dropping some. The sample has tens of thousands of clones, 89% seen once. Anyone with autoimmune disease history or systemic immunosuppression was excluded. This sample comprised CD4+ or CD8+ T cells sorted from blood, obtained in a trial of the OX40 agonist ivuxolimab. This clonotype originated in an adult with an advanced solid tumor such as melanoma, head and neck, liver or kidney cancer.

The CDR3 is CATSGPGLAGDEQYF. The CDR3 DNA follows: TGTGCCACCAGCGGACCGGGACTAGCGGGAGACGAGCAGTACTTC. The chain couples TRBV15 to TRBJ2-7; 14 bases are a match to TRBD2. Germline CDR1 is LNHNV and CDR2 is YYDKDF (reference sequence). The CDR3 spans 15 residues. V dropped 5 bases and J dropped 5; count of bases not matched to a gene: 5.